A selection of T cell receptor beta chains follows, all from one sample in a study of shared clonotypes between healthy human individuals. The method was immunoSEQ multiplex PCR; TCRdb's version includes in-frame clones alone and lacks a portion of them. Of about 1 million clones in the sample, 65% to 75% were seen once. Sequencing used memory CD4+ T cells sorted from blood. The receptors were gathered from a young man in good health. CDR3s leave out the opening cysteine and the closing phenylalanine or tryptophan. The order of the fields is V gene, clone size, J gene, CDR3 protein. Size values are once, few and many counts, or a class for expanded clones, and some rows have none.

V: TRBV28
size: -
J: TRBJ1-6
CDR3: ASSLRGRQRPESYNSPLH

V: TRBV19
size: -
J: TRBJ1-6
CDR3: ASSSGQESSPLH

V: TRBV6-5
size: -
J: TRBJ2-7
CDR3: ASSSGTRPYEQY

V: TRBV7-8
size: -
J: TRBJ2-7
CDR3: ASSWSGTSGSSSEQY

V: TRBV11-2
size: -
J: TRBJ1-5
CDR3: ASSSNLDQPQH

V: TRBV10-3
size: -
J: TRBJ2-2
CDR3: ATRTGENTGELF

V: TRBV6-5
size: once
J: TRBJ2-7
CDR3: ASQRTGGLIYEQY

V: TRBV10-3
size: -
J: TRBJ1-6
CDR3: AISESGQYNSPLH

V: TRBV12-5
size: -
J: TRBJ2-7
CDR3: ASGLRLEGEQY

V: TRBV7-9
size: once
J: TRBJ2-5
CDR3: ASSYTQGAGETQY

V: TRBV2
size: -
J: TRBJ1-4
CDR3: ASSEQGRINEKLF

V: TRBV28
size: once
J: TRBJ1-2
CDR3: ASSFPLGAGGGYT

V: TRBV5-1
size: -
J: TRBJ2-4
CDR3: ASSPLGGGAKNIQY

V: TRBV6-1
size: -
J: TRBJ1-2
CDR3: ASSDGYLGNYGYT

V: TRBV14
size: few
J: TRBJ1-5
CDR3: ASSQQANQPQH

V: TRBV19
size: -
J: TRBJ1-2
CDR3: ASSPDRSYGYT

V: TRBV27
size: -
J: TRBJ2-3
CDR3: ASSLSVSGFYTDTQY

V: TRBV20-1
size: -
J: TRBJ2-1
CDR3: SAMDYNEQF

V: TRBV7-2
size: once
J: TRBJ2-7
CDR3: ASSLDPGAALRREQY

V: TRBV18
size: -
J: -
CDR3: ASSPAGQGAFEQY

V: TRBV9
size: -
J: TRBJ2-1
CDR3: ASSGPSSEQF

V: TRBV11-1
size: -
J: TRBJ1-1
CDR3: ASSRNGQIEAF

V: TRBV7-2
size: -
J: TRBJ2-7
CDR3: ASSFRGLGSYEQY

V: TRBV5-1
size: -
J: TRBJ2-3
CDR3: ASSLGASTIRTDTQY

V: TRBV27
size: -
J: TRBJ2-5
CDR3: ASSLVGGPEKTQY

V: TRBV4-1
size: once
J: TRBJ2-1
CDR3: ASSPSAGYGGAAGEQF

V: TRBV7-2
size: -
J: TRBJ1-2
CDR3: ASSLGGRGYT

V: TRBV10-3
size: -
J: TRBJ1-2
CDR3: AISFTMSDGYT

V: TRBV7-9
size: -
J: TRBJ2-5
CDR3: ASSLGAGGETQY

V: TRBV30
size: -
J: TRBJ1-1
CDR3: AWTRGNTEAF

V: TRBV27
size: many
J: TRBJ2-3
CDR3: ASRSTGDTQY

V: TRBV5-1
size: -
J: TRBJ1-5
CDR3: ASSPWAGGNQPQH

V: TRBV5-5
size: -
J: TRBJ1-1
CDR3: ASSLTRGTGEAF

V: TRBV30
size: -
J: TRBJ1-2
CDR3: AWSVQGTGGYT

V: TRBV28
size: -
J: TRBJ2-7
CDR3: ASNRDVSYEQY

V: TRBV6-4
size: -
J: TRBJ1-2
CDR3: ASSIQRSNYGYT

V: TRBV30
size: -
J: TRBJ1-1
CDR3: AWSIAGAREAF

V: TRBV30
size: -
J: TRBJ2-6
CDR3: AWTGDRSFSSGANVLT

V: TRBV5-1
size: -
J: TRBJ1-4
CDR3: ASSPGGRDEKLF

V: TRBV7-9
size: -
J: TRBJ2-7
CDR3: ASSLERRSYEQY

V: TRBV5-4
size: -
J: TRBJ2-1
CDR3: ASSLGGMAGGIREQF

V: TRBV14
size: -
J: TRBJ2-7
CDR3: ASSPAGSGGPHSYEQY

V: TRBV10-3
size: -
J: TRBJ1-3
CDR3: AISESAGISGNTIY

V: TRBV6-1
size: -
J: TRBJ1-5
CDR3: ACNGGDSNQPQH

V: TRBV28
size: once
J: TRBJ2-7
CDR3: ASSSTRRGQY

V: TRBV5-6
size: -
J: TRBJ1-2
CDR3: ASRPQNRGDYGYT

V: TRBV18
size: -
J: TRBJ2-7
CDR3: ASSRADSYEQY

V: TRBV4-3
size: -
J: TRBJ2-7
CDR3: ASSQDRAGAYEQY

V: TRBV6-1
size: many
J: TRBJ1-2
CDR3: ASSTRRAYGYT